Below are 28 T cell receptor beta chains sequenced from a single sample in a study of blood T cell repertoires in COVID-19. Assay: immunoSEQ multiplex PCR; the TCRdb copy retains only in-frame clones and omits some. This sample yields approximately 210,000 clones, of which over 75% are seen a single time; around 4.5% belongs to the top ten. The sample taken for sequencing was PBMCs or T cells enriched from blood (not recorded which). These receptors were taken from a man between 25 and 39 years old with acute COVID-19.

CDR3 residues: CASRAAANTGELFF. CDR3 nucleotides: TGCGCCAGCAGAGCTGCGGCGAACACCGGGGAGCTGTTTTTT. V gene TRBV10-2 combines with J gene TRBJ2-2; D call uncertain. The CDR3 contains 14 residues. V gave up 6 bases and J gave up 0 bases, with 8 bases separating them. In germline, CDR1 is WSHSY, CDR2 SAAADI.

This chain links TRBV2 with TRBJ2-3, with 7 bases fitting TRBD2. The germline V gene encodes CDR1 SNHLY and CDR2 FYNNEI. Losses at the gene ends were 8 bases for V and 4 bases for J; bases not matched to a gene: 9. The CDR3 covers 14 residues. CDR3 region: CASLGGGASDTQYF. The CDR3 DNA is TGTGCCAGCCTCGGCGGGGGAGCTTCAGATACGCAGTATTTT.

The chain employs TRBV4-2 and TRBJ1-2; a weak D match, TRBD1 (5 bases). Trimming shortened V by 4 bases and J by 3 bases, and 12 bases separated the two germline ends. The CDR3 extends over 14 amino acids. The V gene's germline CDR1 is LGHNA and CDR2 YNFKEQ. The CDR3 bases are TGTGCCAGCAGCCTGGACCGGGGGTACTATGGCTACACCTTC. Translation: CASSLDRGYYGYTF.

This clone was counted a single time. The CDR3 region has the DNA TGTGCCAGCAGCTTAGATAGCGGGGGGCCGGAGGAGCAGTTCTTC. Its protein product is CASSLDSGGPEEQFF. The chain combines TRBV7-9 with TRBJ2-1, with TRBD2 identical over 10 bases. V dropped 1 base and J dropped 10; count of bases not matched to a gene: 7. The CDR3 extends over 15 amino acids. Germline V gene sequence: CDR1 SEHNR, CDR2 FQNEAQ (reference sequence).

The chain uses TRBV6-1 and TRBJ2-5; D unclear. Germline lookup yields CDR1 MNHNS and CDR2 SASEGT. The CDR3 runs 12 residues. V lost 0 bases and J lost 5, with 4 bases in between. The CDR3 here is CASSEARETQYF. The DNA of the CDR3 is TGTGCCAGCAGTGAAGCGAGGGAGACCCAGTACTTC.

This clone was detected a few times. The rearrangement uses TRBV29-1 and TRBJ2-3; D may be TRBD2 (6 bases). Trimming stripped 2 bases from V and 1 base from J, with 10 bases between. The CDR3 contains 14 residues. CDR1 SQVTM and CDR2 ANQGSEA come from the germline V gene. As DNA, the CDR3 is TGCAGCGTTGAAAGCGGGTTTGGCACAGATACGCAGTATTTT. Encoded protein: CSVESGFGTDTQYF.

The rearrangement links TRBV18 to TRBJ2-1, with TRBD1 matching over 10 bases. Trimming took 3 bases from V and 10 from J; bases not matched to a gene: 3. The germline V gene encodes CDR1 KGHSH and CDR2 LQKENI. CDR3 length equals 13 residues. CDR3: CASSPKTGGEQFF. The CDR3 DNA is TGTGCCAGCTCACCGAAGACAGGGGGCGAGCAGTTCTTC.

The chain uses TRBV9 and TRBJ2-3; TRBD2 matches 8 bases. This CDR3 has 17 amino acids. CDR1 and CDR2 from the germline V gene are SGDLS and YYNGEE. Trimming at V came to 0 bases and at J to 2 bases, leaving 8 bases not matched to a gene. The CDR3: CASSVDSQRGPTDTQYF. CDR3 bases: TGTGCCAGCAGCGTAGACAGCCAGCGGGGGCCCACAGATACGCAGTATTTT.

V gene TRBV3-1 (or the pseudogene TRBV3-2) combines with J gene TRBJ2-2; 10 positions match TRBD2. The CDR3 contains 18 residues. V shed 1 base and J 2 bases; nucleotides not matched to a gene: 7. Germline V gene data show CDR1 as LGHDT and CDR2 as YNNKEL (reference sequence). CDR3 DNA: TGTGCCAGCAGCCAAGTTAGCGGGGGGCCACGAAACACCGGGGAGCTGTTTTTT. Translating it yields CASSQVSGGPRNTGELFF.

This chain connects TRBV7-9 to TRBJ1-6, with TRBD1 as a possible D gene (5 bases). V lost 5 bases, J lost 4 bases, and 9 bases lay in between. CDR1 and CDR2 from the germline V gene are SEHNR and FQNEAQ (reference sequence). CDR3 length: 14 residues. CDR3 residues: CASSPDRYNSPLHF. The CDR3 DNA is TGTGCCAGCAGCCCTGACAGATATAATTCACCCCTCCACTTT.

The chain employs TRBV30 and TRBJ2-7, with unresolved D. This CDR3 has 10 residues. CDR1 is GTSNPN and CDR2 is SVGIG in the germline V gene (reference sequence). Trimming took 7 bases from V and 10 from J, leaving 14 bases between them. This CDR3 reads CAYFDSTQYF. The CDR3 coding sequence is TGTGCCTACTTCGACTCCACCCAGTACTTC.

The chain has TRBV5-1 and TRBJ2-1, with 9 bases aligning to TRBD2. Germline V gives CDR1 SGHRS, CDR2 YFSETQ. Trimming took 0 bases from V and 5 from J; bases not matched to a gene: 9. CDR3 length: 17 amino acids. The CDR3 DNA reads TGCGCCAGCAGCTTGGAGGTTAGCGGGGGAGGCGACAATGAGCAGTTCTTC. This codes for CASSLEVSGGGDNEQFF.

This chain links TRBV19 with TRBJ1-1, with 7 positions matching TRBD1. CDR3 length: 15 amino acids. V lost 5 bases, J lost 1 base, and 7 bases stayed unmatched. Per germline, CDR1 LNHDA and CDR2 SQIVND (reference sequence). The CDR3 DNA follows: TGTGCCAGTAGTCCCCGGACAGGAAAGAACACTGAAGCTTTCTTT. This encodes CASSPRTGKNTEAFF.

The chain uses TRBV7-2 and TRBJ1-2; 7 positions agree with TRBD1. Losses at the gene ends were 5 bases for V and 6 bases for J; bases not matched to a gene: 6. This CDR3 is 13 amino acids long. CDR1 and CDR2 from the germline V gene are SGHTA and FQGNSA. In DNA form, the CDR3 reads TGTGCCAGCAGCACAAAAGGGGGCCATGGCTACACCTTC. Residues: CASSTKGGHGYTF.

The CDR3 nucleotides are TGTGCCAGCAGCTTCGGACTGTCTGCCCCTGAAGCTTTCTTT. Protein sequence: CASSFGLSAPEAFF. The chain links TRBV7-9 to TRBJ1-1; D remains unclear. The germline gives CDR1 SEHNR, CDR2 FQNEAQ (reference sequence). This CDR3 has 14 amino acids. The germline V and J ends were trimmed by 3 bases and 6 bases, with 14 bases remaining between them.

There are many counts of this clone. The rearrangement links TRBV19 to TRBJ1-1, with 8 positions matching TRBD1. V lost 2 bases to trimming and J lost 5 bases; unmatched junction nucleotides: 4. Germline CDR1 LNHDA, CDR2 SQIVND (reference sequence). This CDR3 is built from 14 residues. In DNA form, the CDR3 reads TGTGCCAGTAGTATATCGTGGACAGGGACTGAAGCTTTCTTT. Translated, it gives CASSISWTGTEAFF.

This clone was detected only once. The CDR3 region has the DNA TGTGCCAGCAGTTACTGGGGCAGGGGGGACTATGGCTACACCTTC. Translation gives CASSYWGRGDYGYTF. The chain combines TRBV6-6 with TRBJ1-2; 7 positions agree with TRBD1. Germline CDR1 and CDR2: MNHNY and SVGAGI (reference sequence). This CDR3 contains 15 residues. V shed 1 base, J shed 3 bases, and the junction held 5 bases outside the gene matches.

This chain connects TRBV29-1 to TRBJ1-2; TRBD1 is a possible D gene (5 bases). Deletions cut 5 bases from V and 1 base from J, with 17 bases between. Germline assignment: CDR1 SQVTM and CDR2 ANQGSEA. There are 15 residues in the CDR3. CDR3 region: CSVLSPGTGNYGYTF. CDR3 nucleotides: TGCAGCGTTCTATCGCCAGGGACTGGTAACTATGGCTACACCTTC.

The genes are TRBV6-5 and TRBJ1-4; D perhaps matches TRBD1 (6 bases). V shed 8 bases and J shed 5 bases, with 9 bases lying between them. Looked up from germline, CDR1 is MNHEY and CDR2 is SVGAGI. The CDR3 is made up of 12 amino acids. The CDR3 is CASSQGNEKLFF. For the CDR3, the DNA is TGTGCCAGCTCTCAGGGGAATGAAAAACTGTTTTTT.

The chain couples TRBV2 to TRBJ2-5; maybe TRBD2 (5 bases). In germline, CDR1 is SNHLY, CDR2 FYNNEI. The V end was cut by 6 bases, the J end by 5 bases, with 13 bases between. The CDR3 has 13 residues. The CDR3 nucleotides are TGTGCCAGCAGGGGAGAGAGTCGGGAGACCCAGTACTTC. Residues: CASRGESRETQYF. Filled out from reference TRBV2 and TRBJ2-5, the complete variable domain reads EPEVTQTPSHQVTQMGQEVILRCVPISNHLYFYWYRQILGQKVEFLVSFYNNEISEKSEIFDDQFSVERPDGSNFTLKIRSTKLEDSAMYFCASRGESRETQYFGPGTRLLVL.

The rearrangement links TRBV30 to TRBJ1-2; D is possibly TRBD1 (5 bases). The CDR3 is 15 amino acids. Trimming removed 0 bases at V and 0 bases at J, with 11 bases between. Germline V gene sequence: CDR1 GTSNPN, CDR2 SVGIG (reference sequence). In DNA, the CDR3 is TGTGCCTGGAGTGTGAGACAGCAAACTAACTATGGCTACACCTTC. Translated, it gives CAWSVRQQTNYGYTF.

The chain employs TRBV18 and TRBJ2-1, with D tentatively TRBD2 (5 bases). The V gene lost 3 bases and the J gene lost 9 bases, with 9 bases spanning the gap. The CDR3 totals 12 residues. CDR1 is KGHSH, CDR2 LQKENI, per germline. The CDR3 DNA reads as TGTGCCAGCTCACCTGGAGGCGGTGAGCAGTTCTTC. Its translation: CASSPGGGEQFF.

V is TRBV10-1 and J is TRBJ1-1, with D tentatively TRBD1 (5 bases). There are 11 residues in the CDR3. CDR1 WNHNN and CDR2 SYGVQD come from the germline V gene (reference sequence). V lost 8 bases to trimming and J lost 9 bases, with 13 bases between them. DNA of the CDR3: TGCGCCAGCGCCCAAAGGGGTAAAGCTTTCTTT. Protein product: CASAQRGKAFF.

Many counts were recorded for this clone. This chain uses TRBV4-1 with TRBJ2-7; perhaps TRBD2 as D (5 bases). Germline CDR1 reads MGHRA; CDR2 reads YSYEKL. Trimming took 0 bases from V and 12 from J, leaving 15 bases between them. The CDR3 spans 13 residues. The CDR3 DNA sequence: TGCGCCAGCAGCCAAGATGCGATTCGGGATCGGTACTTC. Residues: CASSQDAIRDRYF.

This rearrangement joins TRBV20-1 to TRBJ2-5; no firm D call. There are 10 residues in the CDR3. CDR1 DFQATT and CDR2 SNEGSKA come from the germline V gene (reference sequence). V gave up 7 bases and J gave up 2 bases, with 5 bases separating them. In DNA, the CDR3 is TGCAGTGACAGACAAGAGACCCAGTACTTC. It translates to CSDRQETQYF.

The rearrangement joins TRBV7-9 to TRBJ1-5, with 7 bases lining up with TRBD1. Trimming removed 5 bases from V and 9 bases from J; junction bases left unmatched: 4. The CDR3 has 12 residues. Germline V CDR1 and CDR2: SEHNR, FQNEAQ (reference sequence). The CDR3 here is CASSPAGGPQHF. The CDR3 coding sequence is TGTGCCAGCAGCCCAGCAGGGGGGCCCCAGCATTTT.

This clone was seen just once. This sequence joins TRBV7-9 and TRBJ1-2, with 9 bases that match TRBD1. Germline loops: CDR1 SEHNR, CDR2 FQNEAQ (reference sequence). The CDR3 totals 16 residues. Trimming took 4 bases from V and 0 from J; bases not matched to a gene: 6. The CDR3 here is CASSSSDRGSNYGYTF. In nucleotides, the CDR3 is TGTGCCAGCAGCTCTTCGGACAGGGGATCTAACTATGGCTACACCTTC.

The sample holds one count of this clone. V and J are TRBV7-2 and TRBJ2-7, with TRBD1 identical over 7 bases. The CDR3 is made up of 15 amino acids. Trimming cost V 0 bases and J 4 bases; bases outside gene matches: 6. Germline V gene lookup returns CDR1 SGHTA and CDR2 FQGNSA. CDR3 sequence (DNA): TGTGCCAGCAGCTTAGCGGGTAGGGGGCAGTACGAGCAGTACTTC. Residues: CASSLAGRGQYEQYF.